The sequence of this T cell receptor (beta chain) was determined in a study of T cells in Graves' hyperthyroidism and ophthalmopathy. On the study more broadly: Peripheral blood was acquired at first diagnosis, ahead of any therapy whatsoever.

V lost 5 bases and J lost 4, with 14 bases in between. The germline CDR1 and CDR2 sequences are LNHDA and SQIVND (reference sequence). The CDR3 contains 14 residues. For the diagnoses, clinical symptoms, serum thyroxine and TRAb, thyroid ultrasound and orbital computed tomography were used. An approximately 10 ml volume of fresh peripheral blood provided the PBMCs. RNA transcripts were the template for amplifying TCR beta CDR3 regions. The HTBI primer set drove a first-round RT-PCR of the TCR CDR3. TCRdb re-called the multiplex PCR reads with MiXCR, one entry per CDR3 protein. Of approximately 490,000 distinct CDR3 sequences in the sample, approximately 22% were seen once.

The chain is built from TRBV19 and TRBJ1-1, with D perhaps TRBD1 (5 bases). The clonotype originates from a woman aged 70-85 years with Graves' ophthalmopathy. Sequencing was done on a sample of blood. The DNA of the CDR3 is TGTGCCAGTAGTGTAAGGGCAGGGACCACTGAAGCTTTCTTT. Translated, it gives CASSVRAGTTEAFF.